This T cell receptor (beta chain) was profiled in a study of memory CD4+ T cells and cytomegalovirus serostatus. This CDR3 comprises 16 residues. Trimming took off 6 bases at V and 0 bases at J, with 15 bases between the two ends. From germline, CDR1 is LNHDA and CDR2 SQIVND (reference sequence). Single viable CD3+CD4+CD8-CD45RO+ cells were sorted as the memory CD4+ T cells. Broader study findings: Repertoires predicted CMV serostatus with median bootstrapped AUC of about 0.94.

Concerning this clone: Its target is not known. Other DNA sequences within the sample encode an identical CDR3.

Sequencing was performed with immunoSEQ multiplex PCR; in TCRdb, only in-frame clones are kept and a portion is missing. The sample yields 40,000 to 55,000 clones, around 74% seen once. The chain recombines TRBV19 with TRBJ1-3, with a weak D call TRBD1 (5 bases). Sequenced sample: memory CD4+ T cells from blood. The clonotype originates from an adult in good health and CMV-seropositive. CDR3 in DNA: TGTGCCAGTAGCATTGCCGAGGGGTTCTCTGGAAACACCATATATTTT. Residues: CASSIAEGFSGNTIYF.